This T cell receptor (beta chain) was obtained from a study of cytomegalovirus exposure and HLA in healthy donors. Data came from immunoSEQ multiplex PCR; TCRdb stores just in-frame clones and leaves some out. Altogether over 200,000 clones are present, 85% to 90% being singletons, with the ten largest covering under 0.4%. This clone was recorded only once. CDR3 size: 15 residues. Unmatched junction bases numbered 9, after V lost 3 bases and J lost 10 bases. From germline, CDR1 is MNHEY and CDR2 SMNVEV (reference sequence). The chain employs TRBV27 and TRBJ1-6, with 7 bases matching TRBD1. This sequence was found in a young woman in good health and CMV-seronegative. The sequencing input was PBMCs. CDR3 coding DNA: TGTGCCAGCAGTTTGCAGGGGGAGTTAGGATCACCCCTCCACTTT. It translates to CASSLQGELGSPLHF.